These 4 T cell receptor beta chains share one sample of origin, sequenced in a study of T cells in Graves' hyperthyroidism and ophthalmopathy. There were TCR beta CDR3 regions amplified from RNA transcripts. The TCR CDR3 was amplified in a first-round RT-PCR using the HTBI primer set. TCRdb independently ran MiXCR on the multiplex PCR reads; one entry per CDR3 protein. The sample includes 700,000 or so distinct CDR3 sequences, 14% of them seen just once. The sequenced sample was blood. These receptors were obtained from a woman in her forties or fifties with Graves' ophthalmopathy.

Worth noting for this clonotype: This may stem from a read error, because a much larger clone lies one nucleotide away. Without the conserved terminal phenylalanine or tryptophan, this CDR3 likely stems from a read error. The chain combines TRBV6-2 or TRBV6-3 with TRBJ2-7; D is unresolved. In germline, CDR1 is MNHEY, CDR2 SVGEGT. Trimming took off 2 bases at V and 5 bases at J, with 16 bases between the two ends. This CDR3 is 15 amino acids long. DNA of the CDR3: TGTGCCAGCAGTTACATCCCTGGGATAGGCGACGAGCAGTACCTC. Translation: CASSYIPGIGDEQYL.

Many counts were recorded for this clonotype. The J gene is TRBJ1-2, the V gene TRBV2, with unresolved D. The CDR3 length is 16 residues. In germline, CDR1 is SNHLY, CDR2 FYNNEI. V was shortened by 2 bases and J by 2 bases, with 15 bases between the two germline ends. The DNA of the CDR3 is TGTGCCAGCAGTGAAAATCCGAGCGGCGGGAACTATGGCTACACCTTC. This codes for CASSENPSGGNYGYTF. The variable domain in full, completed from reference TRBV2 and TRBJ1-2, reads EPEVTQTPSHQVTQMGQEVILRCVPISNHLYFYWYRQILGQKVEFLVSFYNNEISEKSEIFDDQFSVERPDGSNFTLKIRSTKLEDSAMYFCASSENPSGGNYGYTFGSGTRLTVV.

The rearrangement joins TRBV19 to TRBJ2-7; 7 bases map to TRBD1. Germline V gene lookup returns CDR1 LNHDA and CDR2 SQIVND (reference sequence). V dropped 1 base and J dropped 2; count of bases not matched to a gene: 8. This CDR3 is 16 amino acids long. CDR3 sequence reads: CASSIVGTADTYEQYF. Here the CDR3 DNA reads TGTGCCAGTAGTATAGTTGGGACAGCCGACACCTACGAGCAGTACTTC.

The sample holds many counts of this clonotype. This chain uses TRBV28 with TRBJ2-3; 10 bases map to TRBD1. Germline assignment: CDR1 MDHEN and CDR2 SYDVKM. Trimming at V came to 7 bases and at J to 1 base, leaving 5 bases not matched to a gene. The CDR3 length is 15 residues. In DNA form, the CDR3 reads TGTGCCAGCAACCTCGGGACAGGGGGCACAGATACGCAGTATTTT. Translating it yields CASNLGTGGTDTQYF.